The entry below gives a single TCR beta chain sequence along with its context. Antigen: not known. Trimming pared 7 bases from V and 4 bases from J, leaving 17 bases between. Germline lookup yields CDR1 SGDLS and CDR2 YYNGEE. CDR3 size: 15 residues. This sample stems from a study of T cell responses to AZD1222 COVID-19 vaccine. Findings of the study overall: At baseline, just a handful of AZD1222 recipients tested seropositive.

Some clones are missing from TCRdb's copy, which holds only in-frame ones; the method was immunoSEQ multiplex PCR. Here the sample spans roughly 120,000 clones, 90% to 95% being singletons. This specimen consisted of peripheral blood, obtained on day 0 of AZD1222 vaccination. This chain connects TRBV9 to TRBJ1-4; no firm D call. The origin of this receptor is an adult in good health. The CDR3 bases are TGTGCCAGCCGGGCTTCTGTTTTGAATAATGAAAAACTGTTTTTT. Translating it yields CASRASVLNNEKLFF.